The entry below describes one T cell receptor (beta chain). Its antigen is not yet known. The input lacks base qualities; no much larger clone sits a single base away. This sample was taken from a study of blood T cells in healthy people across ages (dated by TCRdb to the mid-2010s). For the study in its entirety: In model experiments, template switching captured about one uniquely barcoded TCR beta cDNA molecule for every two T cells. The study measured age-related changes in TCR beta repertoire diversity using deep sequencing normalized with unique cDNA molecular identifiers. Donors were grouped into four age groups: young (average approximately 15 years), middle-aged (less than 40), aged (roughly 67) and long-lived (over 80). Using the same blood draw, the study looked at two additional independent replicas of 1 million unique cDNA reads for two donors, one aged 18 to 30 and the other aged 80 or older. To avoid experimental bias, donors of different ages were spread randomly across the sequencing lanes. General conclusions and limits of the study: Observed TCR beta diversity per million T cells fell roughly linearly with age, and a significant reduction was already apparent by age around 40. Estimates of total diversity based on one million sequenced T cells were considered lower bounds and underestimates. Because profiling used bulk unsorted PBMCs, naive and antigen-experienced compartments could not be compared conclusively. Compared with the aged group, the long-lived group had more naive CD4+ T cells, fewer expanded clones and increased TCR diversity, a pattern suggesting age selection. Because the CMV infection status of the donors was unknown, age-related changes in expanded clonotypes may potentially have been confounded. The percentage of naive T cells measured by flow cytometry correlated strongly with observed TCR beta diversity.

CDR3 length: 14 amino acids, cysteine to phenylalanine. Just the 42-base CDR3 DNA is kept, in frame starting at base 1. Per the germline V gene, MNHEY is the CDR1 and SVGEGT is the CDR2. Cut back by 5 bases and 0 bases, the V and J ends lie 10 bases apart. Systemically healthy Caucasian individuals from Russia, 39 in total and aged roughly 6 to 100 years, were included as donors. Ten milliliters of peripheral blood were drawn from each donor into EDTA-treated Vacutainer tubes. PBMCs were isolated by Ficoll-Paque density-gradient centrifugation, with at least 6 million obtained per sample. Trizol reagent was used to extract total RNA from the PBMCs, yielding at least 6 micrograms per sample. For every donor, flow cytometry on a PBMC aliquot measured the percentage of naive CD45RAhigh/CD27high T cells. Library creation used 5' RACE. TCRdb records Illumina HiSeq 2500 as the sequencer. A second PCR of about 6 to 12 cycles was run with a J-beta primer mix and a sample-barcoded 5' primer. Each TCR beta cDNA molecule received a unique molecular identifier from a template-switch 5' adaptor carrying 12 random nucleotides. Each sample yielded at least 2.5 million CDR3-containing paired-end reads. The Mint cDNA synthesis kit, primed by a TRBC-specific oligonucleotide, was used to synthesize first-strand cDNA from all RNA. Following uracil-DNA glycosylase treatment, all cDNA underwent a first 18-cycle PCR with the universal primers M1SS and BC2_uni_R. The paper's processing steps were these. For normalization, 1 million high-quality reads, each with a distinct molecular identifier, were randomly selected from each sample. Reads sharing molecular identifiers were discarded rather than binned into consensus sequences. MiTCR, run with a Q25 quality threshold and the strictest error-elimination algorithm, handled CDR3 identification, clonotype clustering and error correction. A nonparametric unseen species model with Euler transformation was used to estimate lower-bound total TCR beta diversity. The public reads were quality trimmed at Q25 with fastp and then assembled into clones with MiXCR by TCRdb, keeping productive beta chains. Records with the same CDR3 protein are collapsed into one entry carrying the most frequent genes and DNA. TCRdb, not the original authors, processed these V and J calls. The sample has 550,000 to 600,000 distinct CDR3 sequences on record, 27% of them singletons. The ten largest make up less than 20% of the sample.

The chain employs TRBV6-2 or TRBV6-3 and TRBJ1-1, and perhaps TRBD1 as D gene, on 6 matching bases. Material for sequencing was blood. This clonotype was obtained from a woman in her seventies in good health. The sequence in DNA is TGTGCCAGCAGTGCCGGGACACTGAACACTGAAGCTTTCTTT. Its protein product is CASSAGTLNTEAFF.